What follows are 9 T cell receptor beta chains derived from one specimen sequenced in a study of cytomegalovirus exposure and HLA in healthy donors. Sequencing used immunoSEQ multiplex PCR; TCRdb keeps in-frame clones, though not all of them. The sample has 130,000 to 150,000 clones, approximately 90% seen once. Material: PBMCs. The source of these receptors is a man aged 18 to 29 in good health and CMV-seropositive.

V gene TRBV9 combines with J gene TRBJ2-2; 7 bases line up with TRBD1. There are 15 residues in the CDR3. The germline gives CDR1 SGDLS, CDR2 YYNGEE. J gave up 4 bases and V 0 bases, and 3 bases lay outside the gene matches. CDR3 amino acids: CASSVVAGGTGELFF. The CDR3 coding sequence is TGTGCCAGCAGCGTAGTGGCAGGGGGCACCGGGGAGCTGTTTTTT.

V usage is TRBV9 and J usage is TRBJ1-1, with D possibly matching TRBD1 (5 bases). Germline V gene data show CDR1 as SGDLS and CDR2 as YYNGEE. The CDR3 loop spans 15 amino acids. V lost 4 bases and J lost 4, with 17 bases in between. CDR3 DNA sequence: TGTGCCAGCAGCCTGAACCAGGGAGGAGGCACTGAAGCTTTCTTT. As protein: CASSLNQGGGTEAFF.

The chain couples TRBV4-1 to TRBJ1-2, with a weak D call TRBD1 (6 bases). The CDR3 consists of 15 residues. V shed 0 bases and J shed 1 base, with 9 bases lying between them. CDR1 is MGHRA, CDR2 YSYEKL, per germline. The CDR3 loop is CASSQDPGVNYGYTF. CDR3 nucleotides: TGCGCCAGCAGCCAAGATCCAGGGGTTAACTATGGCTACACCTTC.

The rearrangement uses TRBV18 and TRBJ2-3, with 9 nucleotides matching TRBD2. The CDR3 contains 14 residues. V was pared by 5 bases and J by 2 bases, with 2 bases of the junction left unmatched. The V gene's germline CDR1 is KGHSH and CDR2 LQKENI. The CDR3 coding sequence is TGTGCCAGCTCATCTAGCGGGATCACAGATACGCAGTATTTT. Protein: CASSSSGITDTQYF. The full variable domain, in which reference TRBV18 and TRBJ2-3 provide the parts outside the CDR3, is NAGVMQNPRHLVRRRGQEARLRCSPMKGHSHVYWYRQLPEEGLKFMVYLQKENIIDESGMPKERFSAEFPKEGPSILRIQQVVRGDSAAYFCASSSSGITDTQYFGPGTRLTVL.

This clone has a single count. This chain links TRBV5-1 with TRBJ2-2; 9 nucleotides align to TRBD1. V shed 4 bases and J 7 bases; nucleotides not matched to a gene: 8. The CDR3 runs 15 residues. Germline lookup yields CDR1 SGHRS and CDR2 YFSETQ. As DNA, the CDR3 is TGCGCCAGCAGCGCGACCGGGACAGGGAACGGGGAGCTGTTTTTT. Its protein is CASSATGTGNGELFF.

The V gene is TRBV27, the J gene TRBJ2-7; TRBD2 agrees at 14 bases. The CDR3 loop spans 16 amino acids. The germline V gene has CDR1 MNHEY and CDR2 SMNVEV (reference sequence). The ends lost 8 bases at V and 2 bases at J; junction bases unmatched: 8. The CDR3, as DNA: TGTGCCAGCTTAGGGACTAGCGGGAGAGGGGCCTACGAGCAGTACTTC. Translated: CASLGTSGRGAYEQYF.

The chain employs TRBV4-1 and TRBJ2-1, with D perhaps TRBD2 (5 bases). The CDR3 is made up of 18 amino acids. V was pared by 6 bases and J by 9 bases, with 30 bases between. Germline CDR1 and CDR2: MGHRA and YSYEKL. This CDR3 is CASRPRIPGRTLGSEQFF. CDR3 DNA: TGCGCCAGCAGACCAAGGATCCCCGGACGGACGTTGGGGAGTGAGCAGTTCTTC.

The chain joins TRBV6-5 to TRBJ2-4, with 15 bases identical to TRBD2. After removal of 7 bases from V and 5 bases from J, the junction contained 3 bases not matched to a gene. This CDR3 region has 15 residues. Germline CDR1 and CDR2: MNHEY and SVGAGI. The CDR3 coding sequence is TGTGCCAGCAACGGACTAGCGGGAGGGGAAAACATTCAGTACTTC. It yields the protein CASNGLAGGENIQYF.

The V and J genes are TRBV19 and TRBJ1-6, with a weak D call TRBD1 (6 bases). The CDR3 contains 16 residues. Germline V gene lookup returns CDR1 LNHDA and CDR2 SQIVND (reference sequence). The V end was cut by 3 bases, the J end by 0 bases, with 9 bases between. Here the CDR3 reads CASSITGSSYNSPLHF. Here the CDR3 DNA reads TGTGCCAGTAGTATCACAGGGAGCTCCTATAATTCACCCCTCCACTTT.